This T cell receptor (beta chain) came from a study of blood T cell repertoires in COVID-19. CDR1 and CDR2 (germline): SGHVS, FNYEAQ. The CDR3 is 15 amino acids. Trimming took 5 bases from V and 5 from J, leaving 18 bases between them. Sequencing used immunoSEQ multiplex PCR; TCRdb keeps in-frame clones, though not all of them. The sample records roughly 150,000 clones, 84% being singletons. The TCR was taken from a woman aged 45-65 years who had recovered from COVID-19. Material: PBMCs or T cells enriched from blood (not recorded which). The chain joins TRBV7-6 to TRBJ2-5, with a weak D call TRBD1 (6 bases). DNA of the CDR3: TGTGCCAGCAGCCCCCTACAGGGTTTTGGGGAGACCCAGTACTTC. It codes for CASSPLQGFGETQYF.